The rows below give T cell receptor beta chains drawn from one sample of a study of blood T cell repertoires in COVID-19. Here immunoSEQ multiplex PCR was the method, and the copy in TCRdb shows in-frame clones only, minus some. The sample includes 250,000 or so clones, under 90% of them seen just once. Specimen: PBMCs or T cells enriched from blood (not recorded which). The receptors shown here come from a woman aged 40 to 55 who had been exposed to COVID-19. Each CDR3 is given with its conserved first and last residue. Each record gives: CDR3 DNA, CDR3 protein, V gene, J gene, D gene. A D gene is named only where the DNA matches it firmly.

DNA: TGCGCCAGCAGCCAAGATAGGGAGGGATCCGGCGAGCAGTACTTC
CDR3: CASSQDREGSGEQYF
V: TRBV4-3
J: TRBJ2-7
D: TRBD2

DNA: TGTGCCAGCAGCCAATCGTCAGGGACTTCCTACGAGCAGTACTTC
CDR3: CASSQSSGTSYEQYF
V: TRBV16
J: TRBJ2-7
D: -

DNA: TGTGCCAGCAGCTTCCCCGGGACAGGCGATTCACCCCTCCACTTT
CDR3: CASSFPGTGDSPLHF
V: TRBV5-4
J: TRBJ1-6
D: TRBD1

DNA: TGTGCCAGCAGTAAACCCGGGACAGGGAACCTTGAAGCTTTCTTT
CDR3: CASSKPGTGNLEAFF
V: TRBV27
J: TRBJ1-1
D: TRBD1

DNA: TGTGCCAGCTGGTTCGCGGGGTGGGATTCACCCCTCCACTTT
CDR3: CASWFAGWDSPLHF
V: TRBV6-5
J: TRBJ1-6
D: -

DNA: TGTGCCCTCGCCCCTGAGGAGAGCTCCTACAATGAGCAGTTCTTC
CDR3: CALAPEESSYNEQFF
V: TRBV7-9
J: TRBJ2-1
D: -

DNA: TGTGCCAGCAACCTTTGGACAGGGGGGACTGAAGCTTTCTTT
CDR3: CASNLWTGGTEAFF
V: TRBV14
J: TRBJ1-1
D: TRBD1

DNA: TGTGCCAGCAGTTCCGCACCCGAGGGACAGCCCCAGCATTTT
CDR3: CASSSAPEGQPQHF
V: TRBV27
J: TRBJ1-5
D: -

DNA: TGTGCCAGCAGCTTTTTCTCAACAGGGTCCAATCAGCCCCAGCATTTT
CDR3: CASSFFSTGSNQPQHF
V: TRBV7-2
J: TRBJ1-5
D: -

DNA: TGTGCCAGCAGTTTACCCTCGGGTTCACCCCTCCACTTT
CDR3: CASSLPSGSPLHF
V: TRBV27
J: TRBJ1-6
D: -

DNA: TGCGCCAGCAGCTGGGTAGCGGGGGCCACAGATACGCAGTATTTT
CDR3: CASSWVAGATDTQYF
V: TRBV5-1
J: TRBJ2-3
D: TRBD2

DNA: TGTGCCAGCACCAGAGAAAGGGGCCAGGGTTCTAATCAGCCCCAGCATTTT
CDR3: CASTRERGQGSNQPQHF
V: TRBV5-8
J: TRBJ1-5
D: -

DNA: TGTGCCAGCAGTACCGGGAACTATGGCTACACCTTC
CDR3: CASSTGNYGYTF
V: TRBV2
J: TRBJ1-2
D: -

DNA: TGTGCCAGCACCGACAGGGTGGGGAACACTGAAGCTTTCTTT
CDR3: CASTDRVGNTEAFF
V: TRBV2
J: TRBJ1-1
D: TRBD1

DNA: TGTGCCAGCAGCCGGACAGGGGTCCCGTCTAGCTCCTACGAGCAGTACTTC
CDR3: CASSRTGVPSSSYEQYF
V: TRBV5-5
J: TRBJ2-7
D: TRBD1

DNA: TGTGCCAGCAGCGCGAACTATGGCTACACCTTC
CDR3: CASSANYGYTF
V: TRBV11-2
J: TRBJ1-2
D: -

DNA: TGTGCCAGCAGGGGACAGGGCAGCCAGCCCCAGCATTTT
CDR3: CASRGQGSQPQHF
V: TRBV2
J: TRBJ1-5
D: TRBD1